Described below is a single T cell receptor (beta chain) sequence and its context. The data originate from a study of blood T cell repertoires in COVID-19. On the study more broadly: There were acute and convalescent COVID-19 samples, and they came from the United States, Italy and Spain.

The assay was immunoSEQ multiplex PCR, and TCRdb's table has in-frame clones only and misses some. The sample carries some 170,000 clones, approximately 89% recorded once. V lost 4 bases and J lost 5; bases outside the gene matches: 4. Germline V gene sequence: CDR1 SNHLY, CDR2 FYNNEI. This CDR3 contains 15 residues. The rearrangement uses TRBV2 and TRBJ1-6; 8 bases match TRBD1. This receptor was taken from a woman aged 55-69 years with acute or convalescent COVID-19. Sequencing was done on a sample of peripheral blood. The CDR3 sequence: CASSAGTGNNSPLHF. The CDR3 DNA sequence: TGTGCCAGCAGTGCCGGGACAGGAAATAATTCACCCCTCCACTTT.